The clone carrying this TCR beta chain turned up a few times. The CDR3 runs 14 residues. Trimming pared 0 bases from V and 4 bases from J, leaving 12 bases between. CDR1 and CDR2 (germline): DFQATT, SNEGSKA (reference sequence). These data are taken from a study of response to subunit inactivated influenza vaccine. TCRdb recomputed calls from the RT-PCR reads with MiXCR, one row per CDR3 protein. Among 550,000 to 800,000 distinct CDR3 sequences listed, approximately 14% were seen once. The sequencing used PBMCs from blood, collected 11 to 12 days after vaccination. This receptor was identified in a man aged 45 to 65 who received an inactivated influenza vaccine. The chain recombines TRBV20-1 with TRBJ1-2, with D perhaps matching TRBD1 (5 bases). CDR3 sequence: CSAREGGDVYGYTF. CDR3 in DNA: TGCAGTGCTAGAGAGGGGGGGGACGTCTATGGCTACACCTTC.